This passage covers 15 T cell receptor beta chains from one sample sequenced in a study of T cells in Graves' hyperthyroidism and ophthalmopathy. Amplification of TCR beta CDR3 regions was performed using RNA transcripts as template. When the TCR CDR3 underwent first-round RT-PCR, the HTBI primer set was used. TCRdb passed the multiplex PCR reads through MiXCR, listing each CDR3 protein once. This table holds more than 500,000 distinct CDR3 sequences, 13% to 15% found once. Sample: blood. The receptor set was obtained from a woman between 40 and 55 years old with Graves' hyperthyroidism.

This clonotype was counted only a few times. The chain combines TRBV6-4 with TRBJ2-1, with 12 nucleotides matching TRBD2. This CDR3 is 16 amino acids long. The germline gives CDR1 MRHNA, CDR2 SNTAGT. V lost 5 bases and J lost 9; bases outside the gene matches: 11. CDR3 residues: CASSSSTSGRRGEQFF. The CDR3 DNA sequence: TGTGCCAGCAGTTCCTCAACTAGCGGGAGGAGAGGTGAGCAGTTCTTC.

In its sample, this clonotype was seen a few times. The chain joins TRBV20-1 to TRBJ2-7, with 8 bases aligning to TRBD1. CDR1 and CDR2 (germline): DFQATT, SNEGSKA (reference sequence). The CDR3 loop spans 13 amino acids. V shed 6 bases, J shed 7 bases, and the junction held 11 bases outside the gene matches. As DNA, the CDR3 is TGCAGTGCAGGACAGGGAGGCGTGGGAGAGCAGTACTTC. This encodes CSAGQGGVGEQYF.

This chain uses TRBV6-1 with TRBJ1-2; D is possibly TRBD1 (5 bases). The V gene's germline CDR1 is MNHNS and CDR2 SASEGT. This CDR3 contains 15 residues. V dropped 5 bases and J dropped 4 bases, with 17 bases sitting between them. The chain's CDR3 is CASSLREPVGYGYTF. In DNA form, the CDR3 reads TGTGCCAGCAGTCTCAGGGAACCTGTCGGCTATGGCTACACCTTC.

Turning to this clonotype: This clone may be a read error of a much larger clone one base away. This chain uses TRBV20-1 with TRBJ2-7; 9 bases match TRBD2. This CDR3 contains 16 residues. CDR1 DFQATT and CDR2 SNEGSKA come from the germline V gene (reference sequence). The trim removed 1 base at V and 2 bases at J, leaving 9 bases unmatched. The DNA of the CDR3 is TGCAGTGCTAGAGTGGCGGGAGGGCCCCTCCCCTACGAGCAGTACTTC. Translating gives CSARVAGGPLPYEQYF.

The rearrangement joins TRBV6-1 to TRBJ2-2; D might be TRBD1 or TRBD2, each matching 7 bases. CDR3 length: 16 residues. CDR1 and CDR2 from the germline V gene are MNHNS and SASEGT. With 5 bases removed from V and 0 bases from J, the gap between germline ends came to 13 bases. Here the CDR3 reads CASSRGDSPNTGELFF. The DNA of the CDR3 is TGTGCCAGCAGTCGGGGGGACAGTCCGAACACCGGGGAGCTGTTTTTT.

This clonotype has a count of ten or more. The chain couples TRBV12-3 or TRBV12-4 to TRBJ1-2, with D possibly matching TRBD1 (6 bases). This CDR3 contains 15 residues. Trimming took off 3 bases at V and 2 bases at J, with 13 bases between the two ends. The CDR3 coding sequence is TGTGCCAGCAGTTTGAGGGGGGCCTCCAACTATGGCTACACCTTC. Translating gives CASSLRGASNYGYTF.

This clonotype has just a few counts. The rearrangement uses TRBV7-2 and TRBJ1-2, with D perhaps TRBD1 (5 bases). V lost 6 bases to trimming and J lost 4 bases, with 9 bases between them. The CDR3 consists of 12 residues. The germline V gene has CDR1 SGHTA and CDR2 FQGNSA. Here the CDR3 DNA reads TGTGCCAGCAGGAGACAGTCCTATGGCTACACCTTC. Its translation is CASRRQSYGYTF.

This clonotype turned up a few times. This chain uses TRBV6-1 with TRBJ2-1; perhaps TRBD2 as D (5 bases). Per germline, CDR1 MNHNS and CDR2 SASEGT. The CDR3 spans 15 residues. Trimming removed 7 bases from V and 6 bases from J, with 19 bases in between. The CDR3 reads CASNKGGLYGNEQFF. In DNA, the CDR3 is TGTGCCAGCAATAAAGGAGGCTTGTACGGCAATGAGCAGTTCTTC.

The table lists this clonotype with a count of one. A much larger clonotype is one base distant, so this may be a read error. The gene calls are TRBV6-5 and TRBJ2-1; 7 nucleotides align to TRBD2. CDR3 length equals 16 residues. The trim removed 4 bases at V and 8 bases at J, leaving 14 bases unmatched. CDR1 and CDR2 (germline): MNHEY, SVGAGI. CDR3: CASSSPASGVSDEQFF. CDR3 DNA sequence: TGTGCCAGCAGTTCTCCAGCCAGCGGGGTTAGCGATGAGCAGTTCTTC.

This clonotype turned up a few times. The J gene is TRBJ2-7, the V gene TRBV29-1; 7 nucleotides align to TRBD2. The CDR3 totals 13 residues. From germline, CDR1 is SQVTM and CDR2 ANQGSEA. Trimming cost V 6 bases and J 1 base; bases outside gene matches: 6. CDR3: CSVRSGPSYEQYF. The CDR3 DNA follows: TGCAGCGTGCGTAGCGGGCCGTCCTACGAGCAGTACTTC.

V usage is TRBV20-1 and J usage is TRBJ2-2; D gene unclear. Trimming cost V 2 bases and J 4 bases, with 5 bases left between them. The CDR3 loop spans 12 amino acids. Germline V gene sequence: CDR1 DFQATT, CDR2 SNEGSKA (reference sequence). CDR3 residues: CSARQFTGELFF. DNA of the CDR3: TGCAGTGCTAGACAATTCACCGGGGAGCTGTTTTTT.

The chain carries TRBV9 and TRBJ2-2; 8 bases align to TRBD2. This CDR3 is built from 17 residues. Trimming cost V 1 base and J 1 base; bases outside gene matches: 6. Germline values: CDR1 SGDLS, CDR2 YYNGEE. DNA of the CDR3: TGTGCCAGCAGCGTATTCCCAGCGGGGGTGAACACCGGGGAGCTGTTTTTT. Protein: CASSVFPAGVNTGELFF.

This clonotype showed up just once. This chain connects TRBV28 to TRBJ2-1; no reliable D call. Trimming stripped 8 bases from V and 0 bases from J, with 11 bases between. The germline V gene has CDR1 MDHEN and CDR2 SYDVKM. There are 14 residues in the CDR3. CDR3 coding DNA: TGTGCCAGCTCAATGGGATTCTCCTACAATGAGCAGTTCTTC. This encodes CASSMGFSYNEQFF.

The CDR3 DNA reads TGCAGTGCTAATATGGGGTACTCTAGCACAGATACGCAGTATTTT. This translates into CSANMGYSSTDTQYF. The rearrangement links TRBV20-1 to TRBJ2-3; D ambiguous. V was clipped by 4 bases and J by 0 bases, with 14 bases between them. The CDR3 consists of 15 residues. CDR1 and CDR2 from the germline V gene are DFQATT and SNEGSKA (reference sequence).

This clonotype was detected ten times or more. The J gene is TRBJ2-5, the V gene TRBV28, with 10 bases aligning to TRBD2. Germline V gene lookup returns CDR1 MDHEN and CDR2 SYDVKM. V lost 2 bases, J lost 7 bases, and 25 bases stayed unmatched. This CDR3 has 21 amino acids. CDR3 in amino acids: CASSLNVGRGLTSGPAGTQYF. CDR3 DNA: TGTGCCAGCAGTTTAAACGTAGGTCGCGGCCTGACTAGCGGGCCTGCCGGGACCCAGTACTTC.